The 15 T cell receptor beta chains below come from one sample, sequenced in a study of identical twins. TCRdb redid the calling of the 5' RACE reads with MiXCR, one entry per CDR3 protein. The sample includes around 690,000 distinct CDR3 sequences, approximately 22% of them seen just once. These data also featured in a second study, about T cells expressing NK-cell markers.

Sequences were obtained from PBMCs. Receptor source: a woman aged 18-35 years in good health.

CDR3 protein: CASSQSSGGTQYF. CDR3 DNA sequence: TGTGCCAGCAGCCAGTCCTCCGGGGGGACCCAGTACTTC. The chain has TRBV4-2 and TRBJ2-5; D possibly corresponds to TRBD2 (6 bases). From germline, CDR1 is LGHNA and CDR2 YNFKEQ. The V end lost 3 bases, the J end lost 7 bases, and 12 bases lay between the germline ends. The CDR3 length is 13 residues.

The chain couples TRBV12-3 or TRBV12-4 to TRBJ1-1, with D possibly being TRBD1 (5 bases). The ends were cut back, 6 bases at V and 1 base at J, with 12 bases in the middle. CDR3 length: 14 amino acids. CDR3 bases: TGTGCCAGCAGACCCGCGCAGGGGAACACTGAAGCTTTCTTT. Its translation: CASRPAQGNTEAFF.

The chain combines TRBV11-3 with TRBJ2-2, with TRBD2 as a possible D gene (5 bases). V was pared by 6 bases and J by 3 bases, with 17 bases between. Germline lookup yields CDR1 SGHNT and CDR2 YENEEA. The CDR3 consists of 16 residues. In DNA form, the CDR3 reads TGTGCCAGCAGTTCAGGACGGGGTCCGGACACCGGGGAGCTGTTTTTT. This translates into CASSSGRGPDTGELFF.

This clonotype occurred a few times. The chain recombines TRBV6-5 with TRBJ2-3, with TRBD1 matching 8 bases. Germline assignment: CDR1 MNHEY and CDR2 SVGAGI. The trim removed 2 bases at V and 4 bases at J, leaving 8 bases unmatched. The CDR3 runs 16 residues. Here the CDR3 reads CASSYRGRGQADTQYF. CDR3 bases: TGTGCCAGCAGTTACAGGGGCAGGGGGCAGGCAGATACGCAGTATTTT.

This clonotype has more than one count but fewer than ten. The genes are TRBV2 and TRBJ2-5; 7 bases fit TRBD2. CDR1 is SNHLY and CDR2 is FYNNEI in the germline V gene. The CDR3 consists of 13 residues. V shed 3 bases and J 4 bases; nucleotides not matched to a gene: 2. CDR3: CASSEVAGETQYF. The DNA of the CDR3 is TGTGCCAGCAGTGAGGTAGCGGGAGAGACCCAGTACTTC.

In its sample, this clonotype was seen many times. V and J are TRBV20-1 and TRBJ2-3; D gene unclear. Trimming removed 3 bases at V and 2 bases at J, with 18 bases between. CDR1 and CDR2 (germline): DFQATT, SNEGSKA (reference sequence). The CDR3 is 16 amino acids. The CDR3 region is CSASGSAAQNTDTQYF. CDR3 in DNA: TGCAGTGCTAGTGGGTCGGCTGCCCAGAACACAGATACGCAGTATTTT.

The chain uses TRBV6-2 or TRBV6-3 and TRBJ1-2; 8 bases line up with TRBD1. CDR1 is MNHEY, CDR2 SVGEGT, per germline. The length of the CDR3 is 13 residues. The junction had 8 bases not matched to a gene; V was cut back by 6 bases and J by 8 bases. The CDR3 bases are TGTGCCAGCAGAAAACGGGACAGGATGGGCTACACCTTC. This codes for CASRKRDRMGYTF.

CDR3 bases: TGTGCCAGCAGTTACTGGTTCCCGACTAGCGGAAACACCGGGGAGCTGTTTTTT. Translating it yields CASSYWFPTSGNTGELFF. The chain combines TRBV6-5 with TRBJ2-2; TRBD2 matches 9 bases. CDR1 and CDR2 (germline): MNHEY, SVGAGI. V lost 1 base, J lost 2 bases, and 8 bases stayed unmatched. The length of the CDR3 is 18 residues.

The table lists this clonotype with a few counts. The chain recombines TRBV20-1 with TRBJ2-1, with unresolved D. CDR3 length: 12 residues. The germline gives CDR1 DFQATT, CDR2 SNEGSKA (reference sequence). V gave up 2 bases and J gave up 7 bases, with 9 bases separating them. For the CDR3, the DNA is TGCAGTGCTAGACCCCGCCGAAATGAGCAGTTCTTC. Amino acids: CSARPRRNEQFF.

The J gene is TRBJ1-2, the V gene TRBV3-1; possible D gene TRBD1, 5 bases. The germline V and J ends were trimmed by 2 bases and 8 bases, with 12 bases remaining between them. The CDR3 runs 13 residues. Germline V gene lookup returns CDR1 LGHDT and CDR2 YNNKEL (reference sequence). CDR3 residues: CASSQQGILGYTF. The CDR3 DNA follows: TGTGCCAGCAGCCAACAGGGAATTTTAGGCTACACCTTC.

Here the CDR3 reads CASKLGGGPNTGELFF. CDR3 DNA: TGTGCCAGCAAATTGGGTGGTGGCCCTAACACCGGGGAGCTGTTTTTT. This rearrangement joins TRBV6-2 or TRBV6-3 to TRBJ2-2; D remains ambiguous. This CDR3 has 16 residues. CDR1 and CDR2 (germline): MNHEY, SVGEGT. The V end was cut by 7 bases, the J end by 2 bases, with 17 bases between.

The genes are TRBV9 and TRBJ2-3, with a tentative D call TRBD2 (5 bases). Germline V gives CDR1 SGDLS, CDR2 YYNGEE. Trimming pared 0 bases from V and 5 bases from J, leaving 13 bases between. The CDR3 sequence is 15 residues long. In DNA form, the CDR3 reads TGTGCCAGCAGCGTAGACCCGGGATCCAAAGATACGCAGTATTTT. This gives the protein CASSVDPGSKDTQYF.

V usage is TRBV7-6 and J usage is TRBJ2-7; 7 bases line up with TRBD1. Losses at the gene ends were 5 bases for V and 4 bases for J; bases not matched to a gene: 5. CDR1 and CDR2 (germline): SGHVS, FNYEAQ. The CDR3 loop spans 13 amino acids. CDR3 DNA: TGTGCCAGCAGCCCCCACAGGGGATACGAGCAGTACTTC. It codes for CASSPHRGYEQYF.

This clonotype has more than one count but fewer than ten. The chain employs TRBV4-3 and TRBJ2-7; D call uncertain. The CDR3 totals 13 residues. Germline lookup yields CDR1 LGHNA and CDR2 YSLEER. Trimming removed 0 bases from V and 5 bases from J, with 8 bases in between. In DNA, the CDR3 is TGCGCCAGCAGCCAAGAACCTTCCAACGAGCAGTACTTC. Encoded protein: CASSQEPSNEQYF.

The CDR3 DNA reads TGCAGTGCTAGAGATTTCCTCCCTGAAGCTTTCTTT. Its protein is CSARDFLPEAFF. The rearrangement uses TRBV20-1 and TRBJ1-1; D is uncertain. Per the germline V gene, CDR1 is DFQATT and CDR2 is SNEGSKA (reference sequence). V was pared by 0 bases and J by 6 bases, with 8 bases between. This CDR3 region has 12 residues.